The next 19 T cell receptor beta chains were all read from a single sample in a study of PD-L1 blockade in urothelial cancer. Noted time point: pretreatment peripheral blood. Sequenced by immunoSEQ multiplex PCR; TCRdb stores in-frame clones only, minus some. The sample has about 55,000 clones, more than 80% seen once. The specimen was PBMCs, collected around atezolizumab (anti-PD-L1) treatment. Receptors were obtained from a man aged 45-60 years with urothelial cancer.

The chain employs TRBV7-3 and TRBJ2-1; 8 nucleotides align to TRBD2. Per the germline V gene, CDR1 is SGHTA and CDR2 is FQGTGA. The CDR3 runs 15 residues. The ends lost 1 base at V and 6 bases at J; junction bases unmatched: 5. The CDR3, as DNA: TGTGCCAGCAGCTTAATGCGTGGGACTAGCAATGAGCAGTTCTTC. The encoded protein is CASSLMRGTSNEQFF.

This chain links TRBV19 with TRBJ2-5, with 9 bases that match TRBD1. In germline, CDR1 is LNHDA, CDR2 SQIVND (reference sequence). The ends lost 4 bases at V and 0 bases at J; junction bases unmatched: 3. The CDR3 totals 15 residues. CDR3 sequence reads: CASSRDRAYQETQYF. The CDR3 nucleotides read TGTGCCAGTAGTAGGGACAGGGCTTACCAAGAGACCCAGTACTTC.

This chain uses TRBV7-9 with TRBJ2-1; 7 nucleotides agree with TRBD1. Germline V gene lookup returns CDR1 SEHNR and CDR2 FQNEAQ (reference sequence). The V segment lost 4 bases and the J segment 3 bases; nucleotides outside the gene matches: 6. CDR3 length: 15 amino acids. The CDR3 here is CASSSSHRGYNEQFF. The DNA for the CDR3 is TGTGCCAGCAGCTCTAGCCACAGGGGCTACAATGAGCAGTTCTTC.

The V call is TRBV19, the J call TRBJ2-1; TRBD2 matches 8 bases. With 7 bases clipped from V and 8 bases from J, the junction kept 10 bases outside the gene matches. CDR1 is LNHDA and CDR2 is SQIVND in the germline V gene (reference sequence). The CDR3 runs 14 residues. The CDR3 is CASNPGLVTDEQFF. The CDR3 coding sequence is TGTGCCAGTAACCCGGGACTAGTTACGGATGAGCAGTTCTTC.

The CDR3 DNA is TGTGCCAGCAGCTTACGGGGGGGAGATACGCAGTATTTT. Its protein product is CASSLRGGDTQYF. This sequence joins TRBV13 and TRBJ2-3; TRBD2 matches 8 bases. The junction had 0 bases not matched to a gene; V was cut back by 2 bases and J by 5 bases. Germline loops: CDR1 PRHDT, CDR2 FYEKMQ (reference sequence). CDR3 length equals 13 residues.

J is TRBJ1-2 and V is TRBV4-2; no clear D. Trimming left V 0 bases short and J 14 bases short, with 10 bases between. Germline CDR1 and CDR2: LGHNA and YNFKEQ. CDR3 length: 11 residues. The CDR3 sequence is CASSQERGLTF. As DNA, the CDR3 is TGTGCCAGCAGCCAAGAAAGAGGGTTAACCTTC.

The CDR3 loop reads CASSEWTGGSTYEQFF. CDR3 DNA sequence: TGTGCCAGCAGCGAATGGACAGGGGGAAGTACCTATGAGCAGTTCTTC. The J gene is TRBJ2-1, the V gene TRBV9; 10 bases map to TRBD1. From germline, CDR1 is SGDLS and CDR2 YYNGEE. This CDR3 region has 16 residues. The J segment lost 8 bases and the V segment lost 3 bases, leaving 11 bases of the junction unmatched.

Regarding this clone: The same CDR3 arises from other DNA sequences in this sample as well. CDR3 protein: CASTWRRMGGETQYF. The CDR3 region has the DNA TGTGCCAGCACCTGGAGGCGTATGGGGGGTGAGACCCAGTACTTC. The chain is built from TRBV5-6 and TRBJ2-5, with a tentative D call TRBD2 (6 bases). Per the germline V gene, CDR1 is SGHDT and CDR2 is YYEEEE. The V end lost 6 bases, the J end lost 5 bases, and 20 bases lay between the germline ends. The CDR3 length is 15 residues.

The chain uses TRBV12-5 and TRBJ1-1; possible D gene TRBD1, 5 bases. Deletions cut 5 bases from V and 1 base from J, with 17 bases between. The CDR3 covers 16 residues. Germline loops: CDR1 LGHNT, CDR2 FRNRAP. As DNA, the CDR3 is TGTGCTAGTGGTACTAATGGGGGGATTGGGAACACTGAAGCTTTCTTT. It encodes CASGTNGGIGNTEAFF.

The genes are TRBV7-9 and TRBJ2-7, with TRBD1 matching 12 bases. CDR1 and CDR2 from the germline V gene are SEHNR and FQNEAQ (reference sequence). V lost 5 bases to trimming and J lost 6 bases; unmatched junction nucleotides: 8. The CDR3 loop spans 15 amino acids. This chain's CDR3 is CASSHTGQGAREQYF. The CDR3 nucleotides are TGTGCCAGCAGCCACACGGGACAGGGGGCTCGCGAGCAGTACTTC.

The chain employs TRBV5-5 and TRBJ1-4; the match to TRBD1 covers 8 bases. The length of the CDR3 is 15 residues. Germline CDR1 SGHKS, CDR2 YYEKEE (reference sequence). The V and J ends lost 4 bases and 5 bases, in that order; junction bases with no gene match: 7. This CDR3 is CASSTDRVLNEKLFF. The CDR3 nucleotides are TGTGCCAGCAGCACGGACAGGGTCCTAAATGAAAAACTGTTTTTT.

The gene calls are TRBV7-9 and TRBJ1-5; 12 bases are a match to TRBD1. The trim removed 5 bases at V and 6 bases at J, leaving 8 bases unmatched. Germline loops: CDR1 SEHNR, CDR2 FQNEAQ (reference sequence). The CDR3 is 16 residues long. The CDR3 loop reads CASSPGDRGLVQPQHF. DNA for the CDR3: TGTGCCAGCAGCCCGGGGGACAGGGGGCTGGTTCAGCCCCAGCATTTT.

The chain uses TRBV6-4 and TRBJ2-3, with D tentatively TRBD2 (5 bases). Germline V CDR1 and CDR2: MRHNA, SNTAGT. The CDR3 totals 15 residues. V was pared by 6 bases and J by 6 bases, with 19 bases between. The CDR3 loop is CASSLSVGRVDTQYF. Written as DNA, the CDR3 is TGTGCCAGCAGCCTTAGCGTGGGAAGGGTTGATACGCAGTATTTT.

The rearrangement uses TRBV7-2 and TRBJ1-1, with a weak D call TRBD1 (6 bases). This CDR3 has 19 residues. V lost 0 bases and J lost 0, with 20 bases in between. CDR1 and CDR2 (germline): SGHTA, FQGNSA. The CDR3 DNA sequence: TGTGCCAGCAGCTTAGCGGTTTGGGTTTTTGGACAGTTGAACACTGAAGCTTTCTTT. Protein product: CASSLAVWVFGQLNTEAFF. The complete variable domain, with remaining parts taken from reference TRBV7-2 and TRBJ1-1, reads GAGVSQSPSNKVTEKGKDVELRCDPISGHTALYWYRQSLGQGLEFLIYFQGNSAPDKSGLPSDRFSAERTGGSVSTLTIQRTQQEDSAVYLCASSLAVWVFGQLNTEAFFGQGTRLTVV.

CDR3 DNA sequence: TGCGCCAGCAGCCTGGACAGGTCGAACACTGAAGCTTTCTTT. This codes for CASSLDRSNTEAFF. This chain links TRBV4-1 with TRBJ1-1; TRBD1 aligns across 7 bases. CDR3 length equals 14 residues. From germline, CDR1 is MGHRA and CDR2 YSYEKL. V gave up 4 bases and J gave up 1 base; unmatched junction bases: 3.

J is TRBJ1-1 and V is TRBV2; 8 positions match TRBD1. The germline V gene encodes CDR1 SNHLY and CDR2 FYNNEI. The CDR3 sequence is 15 residues long. V lost 7 bases and J lost 3; bases outside the gene matches: 10. The CDR3 DNA reads TGTGCCAGCAATCCCTCAGGGGGCGCTTACACTGAAGCTTTCTTT. Translating gives CASNPSGGAYTEAFF.

The chain joins TRBV5-6 to TRBJ2-7; D gene ambiguous. CDR1 is SGHDT and CDR2 is YYEEEE in the germline V gene. The CDR3 extends over 17 amino acids. Trimming shortened V by 4 bases and J by 3 bases, and 23 bases separated the two germline ends. The CDR3 protein is CASSDDGQVNYDYEQYF. For the CDR3, the DNA is TGTGCCAGCAGCGACGATGGTCAGGTGAATTACGACTACGAGCAGTACTTC.

This clone was detected only a few times. The chain is built from TRBV10-3 and TRBJ2-7; a weak D match, TRBD2 (5 bases). Germline loops: CDR1 ENHRY, CDR2 SYGVKD. This CDR3 region has 13 residues. The V gene lost 10 bases and the J gene lost 0 bases, with 13 bases spanning the gap. CDR3 DNA: TGTGCCACGGCCCCGGGGAGCTCCTACGAGCAGTACTTC. This sequence encodes CATAPGSSYEQYF.

The chain is built from TRBV7-2 and TRBJ1-2; perhaps TRBD1 as D (5 bases). CDR3 size: 15 residues. V shed 3 bases and J shed 3 bases, with 14 bases lying between them. Per the germline V gene, CDR1 is SGHTA and CDR2 is FQGNSA. CDR3 nucleotides: TGTGCCAGCAGCTTGGGGGGAACCCCCTACTATGGCTACACCTTC. It specifies CASSLGGTPYYGYTF.